This T cell receptor (beta chain) is from a study of blood T cell repertoires in COVID-19 (dated by TCRdb to 2019 to 2021). Turning to the overall study: Samples covering the acute and convalescent phases of COVID-19 were provided by collaborators in the United States, Italy and Spain. Where available, HLA class I and class II types were taken from metadata supplied by the sample provider and were not determined by assay-based typing. Sample metadata almost always included a de-identified subject ID, COVID-19 status, age in years and sex. The prospective study material was composed of cDNA or gDNA derived from T cells, B-cell-depleted T cells, or PBMCs. The dataset comprised deeply sampled blood TCRbeta repertoires from subjects exposed to, actively infected with, or recovered from COVID-19. Samples came from the ongoing ImmuneRACE study (first 160 participants) plus 1,254 subjects from 6 global collaborators. The repertoires were released in a freely available public database meant as a resource for research on the immune response to SARS-CoV-2.

The germline V gene yields SQVTM for CDR1 and ANQGSEA for CDR2. From the cysteine through the phenylalanine, the CDR3 covers 13 amino acids. CDR3 DNA is the only sequence kept; it has 39 bases, read in frame from the first base. V ends up 2 bases short and J 2 bases short, with an unmatched junction base count of 1. In the prospective study, participants were about 18 to 95 years old, resided in fewer than 25 geographic areas of the United States, and were enrolled through a virtual design. Cohort assignment in the prospective study relied on participant-reported clinical history from a screening survey and a study questionnaire. Recovered participants in ImmuneRACE Cohort 3 were defined as having two consecutive negative NP/OP PCR tests, clearance from a healthcare professional, or resolution of symptoms. In the prospective study, whole blood, serum and a nasopharyngeal or oropharyngeal swab were collected from each participant by mobile phlebotomists. Prospective study participants could optionally give additional blood draws and questionnaires over a 2-month period. Blood samples from the prospective study were shipped frozen or at room temperature prior to DNA extraction.

TCRbeta CDR3 regions were amplified from genomic DNA using the immunoSEQ Assay, a bias-controlled multiplex PCR. As for the authors' bioinformatics: The number of nucleated cells in each sample was estimated by amplification of reference gene primers within the assay. Sequence reads were collapsed and filtered to measure the absolute abundance of every unique TCRbeta CDR3 rearrangement. Productive Simpson clonality was computed per sample as the square root of Simpson's diversity index over productive rearrangements. This is the immuneACCESS table as TCRdb keeps it, with only in-frame sequences that have V and J called. A part of the clones is gone; compared with another copy, unresolved V genes explain less than half, and the rest is unexplained. The V and J calls and clone size are taken from that table; D and trimming were inferred from the DNA. Across this sample there are a few hundred thousand clones, with 88% seen only once. The ten largest clones represent 2.5% to 3.5% of the sample.

Study-wide findings and limitations: The quantity of clinical and demographic metadata differed by source and by participant and was supplied without curation.

In the case of this clone: Its antigen is still unknown. Per-base qualities were not stored, and no clone one base away is much larger.

This sequence was found in a woman aged 45-65 years who had recovered from COVID-19. The chain employs TRBV29-1 and TRBJ1-1, with 8 middle bases fitting TRBD1. Sequenced material: PBMCs or T cells enriched from blood (not recorded which). The sequenced DNA is TGCAGCGTTGAATCAGGGGGCAACACTGAAGCTTTCTTT. Translated, this gives CSVESGGNTEAFF.